The clone carrying this T cell receptor beta chain was recorded at least ten times. Its antigen is currently unknown. The CDR3 covers 16 residues. The V gene's germline CDR1 is LGHNA and CDR2 YNFKEQ. Trimming removed 1 base from V and 8 bases from J; junction bases left unmatched: 6. The data were taken from a study of early T cells in non-severe SARS-CoV-2 infection. About the research overall: With bulk RNA from unsorted whole blood as input, sequencing yielded unpaired chains.

Study results and limitations: VDJdb matches were skewed toward anti-spike CD8 T cell responses.

Attachment of unique molecular identifiers was made to individual cDNA molecules. Each CDR3 protein gets one entry after TCRdb re-called the 5' RACE reads with MiXCR. The sample gives more than 65,000 distinct CDR3 sequences, roughly 13% of which show up once; 1% to 1.4% is in the top ten. The chain recombines TRBV4-2 with TRBJ1-4, with 11 bases that match TRBD1. The clonotype originates from an adult who was a healthcare worker with PCR-confirmed SARS-CoV-2 infection or an uninfected control (not recorded which). Sequences were obtained from whole blood. CDR3 in DNA: TGTGCCAGCAGCCAAGCTTTAGGACAGGGGGCAGAAAAACTGTTTTTT. This gives the protein CASSQALGQGAEKLFF.